These 12 T cell receptor beta chains originate from one sample sequenced in a study of T cell repertoires in ileal Crohn's disease. Libraries were prepared by immunoSEQ multiplex PCR; TCRdb keeps only in-frame clonotypes and omits some of them. The sample includes about 60,000 clones, less than 90% of them seen just once. Regarding time point: neoterminal ileum biopsy at postoperative endoscopy, about 6 months after surgery. The source material was ileal tissue. All receptors derive from an adult with Crohn's disease.

V gene TRBV19 combines with J gene TRBJ1-5, with TRBD1 matching over 10 bases. V shed 4 bases, J shed 2 bases, and the junction held 8 bases outside the gene matches. CDR1 and CDR2 (germline): LNHDA, SQIVND (reference sequence). The CDR3 is 17 amino acids. Written as DNA, the CDR3 is TGTGCCAGTAGTACCGACAGGGGGCGCGGTGGCAATCAGCCCCAGCATTTT. This codes for CASSTDRGRGGNQPQHF. Filled out from reference TRBV19 and TRBJ1-5, the complete variable domain reads DGGITQSPKYLFRKEGQNVTLSCEQNLNHDAMYWYRQDPGQGLRLIYYSQIVNDFQKGDIAEGYSVSREKKESFPLTVTSAQKNPTAFYLCASSTDRGRGGNQPQHFGDGTRLSIL.

This chain links TRBV27 with TRBJ1-1; no definite D call. Germline assignment: CDR1 MNHEY and CDR2 SMNVEV (reference sequence). V lost 8 bases, J lost 3 bases, and 16 bases lay in between. This CDR3 region has 14 residues. This chain's CDR3 is CASRLAGIDTEAFF. DNA of the CDR3: TGTGCCAGCCGCTTAGCGGGGATTGACACTGAAGCTTTCTTT.

This clone occurred once. This chain links TRBV2 with TRBJ2-7, with TRBD2 matching 9 bases. The CDR3 contains 15 residues. Germline assignment: CDR1 SNHLY and CDR2 FYNNEI. Germline trimming cut 4 bases from V and 3 bases from J; bases unmatched to any gene: 7. The CDR3 DNA reads TGTGCCAGCAGTGGGGGGACTAGCCCTCTCTACGAGCAGTACTTC. Amino acids: CASSGGTSPLYEQYF.

This chain's CDR3 is CASSPPGLAGGGTYEQYF. CDR3 DNA sequence: TGCGCCAGCAGCCCACCGGGACTAGCGGGAGGGGGAACCTACGAGCAGTACTTC. The rearrangement links TRBV5-1 to TRBJ2-7; 16 bases are a match to TRBD2. This CDR3 has 18 amino acids. Trimming cost V 4 bases and J 2 bases; bases outside gene matches: 9. Germline CDR1 reads SGHRS; CDR2 reads YFSETQ.

The chain has TRBV6-5 and TRBJ2-7; 8 bases are shared with TRBD2. There are 15 residues in the CDR3. The germline CDR1 and CDR2 sequences are MNHEY and SVGAGI. J was trimmed by 12 bases and V by 4 bases; bases with no gene match: 17. CDR3 coding DNA: TGTGCCAGCAGTTCTGATCCGGGACTAGGTCGGATCCGGTACTTC. This gives the protein CASSSDPGLGRIRYF.

The CDR3 DNA sequence: TGTGCCAGCAGCCCGGGACTGAAGAACACTGAAGCTTTCTTT. The encoded protein is CASSPGLKNTEAFF. This sequence joins TRBV9 and TRBJ1-1; possible D gene TRBD1, 5 bases. Germline loops: CDR1 SGDLS, CDR2 YYNGEE. The CDR3 loop spans 14 amino acids. Trimming took 4 bases from V and 1 from J, leaving 11 bases between them.

This chain uses TRBV19 with TRBJ1-1; the match to TRBD1 covers 10 bases. The CDR3 is 15 residues long. The ends lost 1 base at V and 3 bases at J; junction bases unmatched: 2. Germline CDR1 reads LNHDA; CDR2 reads SQIVND (reference sequence). CDR3 loop: CASSIVDRGDTEAFF. For the CDR3, the DNA is TGTGCCAGTAGTATAGTGGACAGGGGGGACACTGAAGCTTTCTTT.

The chain combines TRBV19 with TRBJ1-5; D is uncertain. V was pared by 7 bases and J by 2 bases, with 15 bases between. CDR1 is LNHDA and CDR2 is SQIVND in the germline V gene (reference sequence). The CDR3 is made up of 15 amino acids. Here the CDR3 DNA reads TGTGCCAGTAACGGAGTTTTTTCAGGCAATCAGCCCCAGCATTTT. This codes for CASNGVFSGNQPQHF.

This chain links TRBV7-2 with TRBJ1-5; 9 bases line up with TRBD1. The CDR3 contains 14 residues. The germline gives CDR1 SGHTA, CDR2 FQGNSA. Trimming took 4 bases from V and 7 from J; bases not matched to a gene: 5. CDR3 sequence reads: CASSSDRGIQPQHF. In DNA form, the CDR3 reads TGTGCCAGCAGCTCGGACAGGGGAATACAGCCCCAGCATTTT.

In the case of this clone: A read error may account for a junction end that differs from germline. This sequence joins TRBV7-3 and TRBJ2-1; 7 nucleotides agree with TRBD2. The CDR3 has 15 residues. The germline CDR1 and CDR2 sequences are SGHTA and FQGTGA. CDR3 loop: CASSAGAGSSNEQFF. CDR3 nucleotide sequence: TGTGCCAGCAGCGCCGGAGCGGGATCCTCCAATGAGCAGTTCTTC.

This CDR3 is CASSTFRTEAFF. The CDR3 coding sequence is TGTGCCAGCAGTACTTTCCGGACAGAAGCTTTCTTT. This chain connects TRBV28 to TRBJ1-1, with D tentatively TRBD1 (5 bases). The CDR3 runs 12 residues. The germline V and J ends were trimmed by 5 bases and 8 bases, with 12 bases remaining between them. From germline, CDR1 is MDHEN and CDR2 SYDVKM.

V usage is TRBV5-1 and J usage is TRBJ2-2; 7 bases align to TRBD1. Per the germline V gene, CDR1 is SGHRS and CDR2 is YFSETQ. The CDR3 has 14 residues. With 5 bases clipped from V and 1 base from J, the junction kept 2 bases outside the gene matches. CDR3 DNA: TGCGCCAGCAGGACAGGGAAGAACACCGGGGAGCTGTTTTTT. Its translation is CASRTGKNTGELFF.